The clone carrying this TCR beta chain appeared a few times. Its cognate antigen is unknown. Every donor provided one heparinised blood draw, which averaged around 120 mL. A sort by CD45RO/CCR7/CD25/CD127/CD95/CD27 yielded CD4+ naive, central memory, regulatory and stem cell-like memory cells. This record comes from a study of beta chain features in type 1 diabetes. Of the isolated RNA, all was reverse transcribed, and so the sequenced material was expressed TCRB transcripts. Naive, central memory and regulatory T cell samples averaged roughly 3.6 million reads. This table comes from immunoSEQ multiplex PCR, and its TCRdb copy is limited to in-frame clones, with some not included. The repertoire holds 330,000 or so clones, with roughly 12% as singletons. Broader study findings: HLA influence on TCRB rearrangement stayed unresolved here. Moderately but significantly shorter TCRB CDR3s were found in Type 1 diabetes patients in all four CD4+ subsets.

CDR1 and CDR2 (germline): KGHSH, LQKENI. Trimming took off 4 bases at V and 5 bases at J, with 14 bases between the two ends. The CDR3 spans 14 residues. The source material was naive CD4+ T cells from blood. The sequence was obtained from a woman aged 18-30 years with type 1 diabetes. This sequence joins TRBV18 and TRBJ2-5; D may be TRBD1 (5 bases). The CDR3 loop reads CASSQTQGMETQYF. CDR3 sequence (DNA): TGTGCCAGCTCACAAACCCAGGGCATGGAGACCCAGTACTTC. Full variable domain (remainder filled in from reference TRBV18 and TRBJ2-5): NAGVMQNPRHLVRRRGQEARLRCSPMKGHSHVYWYRQLPEEGLKFMVYLQKENIIDESGMPKERFSAEFPKEGPSILRIQQVVRGDSAAYFCASSQTQGMETQYFGPGTRLLVL.